These 2 T cell receptor beta chains were sequenced from one sample in a study of regulatory T cells in long-lasting Graves disease. Stated time point: persistent/refractory GD, antithyroid drugs over 5 years with positive TRAb. Generation of the TCR library employed RNA extracted from PBMCs. To make TCR beta libraries, researchers used iRepertoire HTBI primers and Arm-PCR of CDR3 regions. One entry per CDR3 protein, called by TCRdb with MiXCR from the multiplex PCR reads. The sample shows 350,000 to 450,000 distinct CDR3 sequences, about a fifth of them seen only once. The sample consisted of peripheral blood mononuclear cells (PBMCs), taken when the disease was refractory, from a patient treated with antithyroid drugs. The receptors here all came from a female donor with Graves disease.

The chain joins TRBV19 to TRBJ1-5; the D gene is possibly TRBD1 (5 bases). The V gene's germline CDR1 is LNHDA and CDR2 SQIVND (reference sequence). The CDR3 is 15 amino acids. Between the trimmed V and J ends, which lost 6 bases and 2 bases, there was a span of 14 bases. The CDR3 bases are TGTGCCAGTAGATCGCGGGGGTCGGGCAATCAGCCCCAGCATTTT. Translated, it gives CASRSRGSGNQPQHF.

For this clonotype: It is unclear where the CDR3 begins or ends on the DNA, so no DNA is shown, and the CDR3 is as TCRdb lists it. This sequence joins TRBV29-1 and TRBJ1-4; whether TRBD1, the table's D call, matches the DNA was not checked. The CDR3 adds up to 15 amino acids, both ends counted. The germline V gene has CDR1 SQVTM and CDR2 ANQGSEA. This chain's CDR3 is CSVSGQGNSNEKLFF.